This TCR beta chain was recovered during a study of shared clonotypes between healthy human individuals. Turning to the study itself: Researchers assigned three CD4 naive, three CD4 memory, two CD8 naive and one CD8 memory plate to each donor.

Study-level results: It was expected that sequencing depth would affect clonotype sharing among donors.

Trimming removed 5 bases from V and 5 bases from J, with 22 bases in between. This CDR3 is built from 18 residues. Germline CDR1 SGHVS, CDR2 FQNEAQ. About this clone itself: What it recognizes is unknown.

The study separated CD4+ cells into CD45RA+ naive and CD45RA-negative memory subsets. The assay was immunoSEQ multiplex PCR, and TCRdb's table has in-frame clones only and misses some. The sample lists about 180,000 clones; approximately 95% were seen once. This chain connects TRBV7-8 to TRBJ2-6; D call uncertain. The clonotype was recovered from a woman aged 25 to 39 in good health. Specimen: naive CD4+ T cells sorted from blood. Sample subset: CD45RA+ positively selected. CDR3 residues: CASSTNPYPQSRANVLTF. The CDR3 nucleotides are TGTGCCAGCAGCACCAACCCTTACCCACAAAGTCGGGCCAACGTCCTGACTTTC. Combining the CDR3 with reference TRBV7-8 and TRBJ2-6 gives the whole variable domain GAGVSQSPRYKVAKRGQDVALRCDPISGHVSLFWYQQALGQGPEFLTYFQNEAQLDKSGLPSDRFFAERPEGSVSTLKIQRTQQEDSAVYLCASSTNPYPQSRANVLTFGAGSRLTVL.